What follows is one TCR beta chain and its context. No antigen is known for it. 0.5 to 1 ug RNA was reverse transcribed with random hexamers. TCRdb processed the immunoSEQ multiplex PCR reads anew with MiXCR; each CDR3 protein has one entry. The repertoire holds under 200,000 distinct CDR3 sequences, with roughly 90% as singletons. Between the trimmed V and J ends, which lost 3 bases and 1 base, there was a span of 15 bases. CDR1 DFQATT and CDR2 SNEGSKA come from the germline V gene (reference sequence). There are 15 residues in the CDR3. The data were taken from a study of CD8 T cells in Susac syndrome. Findings and limits, study-wide: Repertoires of Susac syndrome CD4+ T cells lacked clonal expansion.

Blood CD8+ and CD4+ T cells underwent high-throughput TCR beta sequencing. The chain joins TRBV20-1 to TRBJ2-5; D may correspond to TRBD1 or TRBD2 (6 bases each). Sequencing was performed on CD4+ T cells from PBMCs. The source is a human donor with Susac syndrome. The chain's CDR3 is CSASLRGLSQETQYF. The CDR3 DNA sequence: TGCAGTGCTAGTCTCCGGGGGCTTAGCCAAGAGACCCAGTACTTC.